The rows below give T cell receptor beta chains drawn from one sample of a study of blood T cell repertoires in COVID-19. Clones were read by immunoSEQ multiplex PCR, and TCRdb kept only the in-frame ones, dropping some. The table includes a few hundred thousand clones, 88% detected once. The sample comprised peripheral blood. The receptors originated from a man aged 55 to 70 who had recovered from COVID-19. Both conserved end residues are part of each CDR3. Each record gives: clone size, J gene, V gene, CDR3 protein. Only some rows state a clone size, as once, few, many or a class for expanded clones.

size: NA; J: TRBJ2-7; V: TRBV6-1; CDR3: CASIEYGTLSYEQYF
size: once; J: TRBJ1-1; V: TRBV19; CDR3: CASSIKGGGNTEAFF
size: NA; J: TRBJ2-5; V: TRBV28; CDR3: CASSPTRAAQETQYF
size: NA; J: TRBJ2-2; V: TRBV19; CDR3: CATRQGPAVTGELFF
size: NA; J: TRBJ1-4; V: TRBV5-1; CDR3: CASSLGSGGLGNGKLFF
size: NA; J: TRBJ1-5; V: TRBV27; CDR3: CASRLGRYSNQPQHF
size: once; J: TRBJ2-2; V: TRBV23-1; CDR3: CASGSGTVGTGELFF
size: NA; J: TRBJ1-2; V: TRBV19; CDR3: CASSKGQGLGYTF
size: NA; J: TRBJ1-1; V: TRBV28; CDR3: CASSRFTVNTEAFF
size: NA; J: TRBJ2-3; V: TRBV9; CDR3: CASSVGTSGGGRTDTQYF
size: NA; J: TRBJ2-5; V: TRBV6-1; CDR3: CASSEAGGGVQETQYF
size: NA; J: TRBJ2-3; V: TRBV12-1; CDR3: CASSATAAGGEYTDTQYF
size: NA; J: TRBJ1-2; V: TRBV5-1; CDR3: CASSSEGQNRGYTF
size: NA; J: TRBJ1-2; V: TRBV7-9; CDR3: CASSLIQGIVGGYTF
size: NA; J: TRBJ1-5; V: TRBV12-3/TRBV12-4; CDR3: CASSHRGYQPQHF
size: NA; J: TRBJ1-4; V: TRBV18; CDR3: CASSPAGLPEKLFF
size: NA; J: TRBJ1-1; V: TRBV30; CDR3: CAWSPNRNTEAFF
size: NA; J: TRBJ2-2; V: TRBV19; CDR3: CASSIETGEPGELFF
size: NA; J: TRBJ2-2; V: TRBV3-1/TRBV3-2; CDR3: CASSQDLRTGAVGELFF
size: NA; J: TRBJ2-2; V: TRBV7-2; CDR3: CASSLYSASGGPNTGELFF
size: NA; J: TRBJ1-2; V: TRBV29-1; CDR3: CSVEEGGGGYTF
size: NA; J: TRBJ2-1; V: TRBV19; CDR3: CASSIGIQGAMWNEQFF
size: NA; J: TRBJ2-7; V: TRBV7-2; CDR3: CASSPGQPIREQYF
size: NA; J: TRBJ2-2; V: TRBV5-6; CDR3: CASSLARLARAGELFF
size: NA; J: TRBJ2-7; V: TRBV9; CDR3: CASSVVGELGEQYF
size: once; J: TRBJ1-5; V: TRBV27; CDR3: CASSFRGFNQPQHF